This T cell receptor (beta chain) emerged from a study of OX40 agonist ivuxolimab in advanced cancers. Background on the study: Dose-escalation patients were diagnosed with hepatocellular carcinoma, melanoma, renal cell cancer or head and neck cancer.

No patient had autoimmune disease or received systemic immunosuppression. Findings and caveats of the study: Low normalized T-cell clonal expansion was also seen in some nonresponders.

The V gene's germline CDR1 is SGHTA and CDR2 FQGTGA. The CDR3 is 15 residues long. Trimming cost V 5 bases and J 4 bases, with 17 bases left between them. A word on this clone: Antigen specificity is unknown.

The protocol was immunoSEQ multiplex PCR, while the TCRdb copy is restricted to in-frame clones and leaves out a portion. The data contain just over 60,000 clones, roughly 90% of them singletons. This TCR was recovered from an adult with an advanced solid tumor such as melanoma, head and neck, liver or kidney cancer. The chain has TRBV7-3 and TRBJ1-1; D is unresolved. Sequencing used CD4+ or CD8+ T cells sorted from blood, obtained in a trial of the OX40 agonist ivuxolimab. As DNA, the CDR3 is TGTGCCAGCAGCCCCCGCCGGGGATCAGGCACTGAAGCTTTCTTT. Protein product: CASSPRRGSGTEAFF. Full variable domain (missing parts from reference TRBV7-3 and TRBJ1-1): GAGVSQTPSNKVTEKGKYVELRCDPISGHTALYWYRQSLGQGPEFLIYFQGTGAADDSGLPNDRFFAVRPEGSVSTLKIQRTERGDSAVYLCASSPRRGSGTEAFFGQGTRLTVV.